The rows below give T cell receptor beta chains drawn from one sample of a study of PD-1 blockade in classical Hodgkin lymphoma. Assay used: immunoSEQ multiplex PCR; TCRdb lists only in-frame clones, some missing. Of about 62,000 clones listed, about 91% are singletons. The sequences come from peripheral blood mononuclear cells (PBMCs), collected at baseline. The receptor source for this set is a human donor with classical Hodgkin lymphoma. Each CDR3 is given with its conserved first and last residue. The D gene is left open where the match is weak. A row's size may be missing; if present it is once, few, many or a size class.

j_gene	d_gene	v_gene	abundance	CDR3aa	CDR3nt
TRBJ2-7	.	TRBV4-1	.	CASSQGAVSYEQYF	TGCGCCAGCAGCCAAGGTGCGGTCTCCTACGAGCAGTACTTC
TRBJ1-2	.	TRBV27	.	CASRTGGHGYTF	TGTGCCAGCAGGACAGGAGGCCATGGCTACACCTTC
TRBJ1-5	.	TRBV7-2	few	CASSLGPPGQPQHF	TGTGCCAGCAGCTTAGGACCTCCGGGACAGCCCCAGCATTTT
TRBJ2-7	.	TRBV6-1	once	CASRSLWVSYEQYF	TGTGCCAGCAGATCCCTTTGGGTCTCCTACGAGCAGTACTTC
TRBJ1-2	TRBD1	TRBV20-1	.	CISTRGEGYTF	TGCATTTCCACCAGGGGGGAAGGCTACACCTTC
TRBJ1-5	TRBD1	TRBV6-1	.	CASSDPQGAGQPQHF	TGTGCCAGCAGTGATCCACAGGGGGCAGGTCAGCCCCAGCATTTT
TRBJ1-6	TRBD1	TRBV27	.	CASRLTGLTRNSPLHF	TGTGCCAGCAGACTGACAGGGCTCACCCGTAATTCACCCCTCCACTTT
TRBJ2-5	.	TRBV30	few	CAWSLSPGPQETQYF	TGTGCCTGGAGCTTATCACCCGGGCCCCAAGAGACCCAGTACTTC
TRBJ2-1	.	TRBV7-9	.	CAPGDYNEQFF	TGTGCCCCGGGGGACTACAATGAGCAGTTCTTC
TRBJ1-5	.	TRBV5-1	once	CASSQWGINSNQPQHF	TGCGCCAGCAGCCAGTGGGGCATAAATAGCAATCAGCCCCAGCATTTT
TRBJ2-1	.	TRBV29-1	.	CSVEKSAYNEQFF	TGCAGCGTTGAAAAGTCGGCCTACAATGAGCAGTTCTTC